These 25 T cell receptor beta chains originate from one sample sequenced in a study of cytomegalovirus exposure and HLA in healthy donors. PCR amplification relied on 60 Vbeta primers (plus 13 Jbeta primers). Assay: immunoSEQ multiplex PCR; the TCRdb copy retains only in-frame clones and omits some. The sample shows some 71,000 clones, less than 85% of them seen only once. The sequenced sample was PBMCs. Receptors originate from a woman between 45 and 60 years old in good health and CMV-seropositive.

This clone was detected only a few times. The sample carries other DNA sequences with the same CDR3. In DNA form, the CDR3 reads TGTGCCAGCAGCACCACCCCGGGACTAGCGGACAATGAGCAGTTCTTC. It codes for CASSTTPGLADNEQFF. The chain couples TRBV9 to TRBJ2-1; 11 bases agree with TRBD2. The CDR3 covers 16 residues. V trimming: 4 bases; J trimming: 5 bases; junction bases outside the gene matches: 8. Germline values: CDR1 SGDLS, CDR2 YYNGEE.

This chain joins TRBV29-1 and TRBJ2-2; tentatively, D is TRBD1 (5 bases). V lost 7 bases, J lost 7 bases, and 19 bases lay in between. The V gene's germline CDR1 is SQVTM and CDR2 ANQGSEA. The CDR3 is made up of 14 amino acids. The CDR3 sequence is CSGYFGQGGGELFF. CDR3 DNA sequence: TGCAGCGGTTACTTTGGGCAGGGCGGCGGGGAGCTGTTTTTT.

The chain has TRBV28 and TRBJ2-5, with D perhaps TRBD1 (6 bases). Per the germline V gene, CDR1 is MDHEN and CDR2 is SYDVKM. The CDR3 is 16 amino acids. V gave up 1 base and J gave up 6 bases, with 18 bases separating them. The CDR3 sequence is CASSLSPLQGSKTQYF. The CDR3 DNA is TGTGCCAGCAGTTTATCCCCCCTACAGGGTTCGAAGACCCAGTACTTC.

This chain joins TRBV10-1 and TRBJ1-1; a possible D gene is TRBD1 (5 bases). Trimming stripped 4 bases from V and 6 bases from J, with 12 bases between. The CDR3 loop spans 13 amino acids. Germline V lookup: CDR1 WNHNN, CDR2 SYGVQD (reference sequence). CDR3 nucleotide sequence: TGCGCCAGCAGTGTGTCCCTGACAGCTGAAGCTTTCTTT. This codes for CASSVSLTAEAFF.

The CDR3 bases are TGCGCCAGCAGCTTGGGACTAGCGGGACAAATGGGAGAGACCCAGTACTTC. Translating gives CASSLGLAGQMGETQYF. The rearrangement links TRBV5-1 to TRBJ2-5; 11 positions agree with TRBD2. The CDR3 extends over 17 amino acids. Losses at the gene ends were 0 bases for V and 4 bases for J; bases not matched to a gene: 8. The germline gives CDR1 SGHRS, CDR2 YFSETQ.

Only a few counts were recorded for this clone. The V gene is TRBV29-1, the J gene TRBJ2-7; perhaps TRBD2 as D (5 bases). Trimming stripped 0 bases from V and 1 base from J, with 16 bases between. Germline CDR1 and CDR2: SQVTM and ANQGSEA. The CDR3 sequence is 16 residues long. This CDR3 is CSVEDPDGETSYEQYF. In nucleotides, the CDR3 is TGCAGCGTTGAAGACCCGGACGGGGAAACTTCCTACGAGCAGTACTTC.

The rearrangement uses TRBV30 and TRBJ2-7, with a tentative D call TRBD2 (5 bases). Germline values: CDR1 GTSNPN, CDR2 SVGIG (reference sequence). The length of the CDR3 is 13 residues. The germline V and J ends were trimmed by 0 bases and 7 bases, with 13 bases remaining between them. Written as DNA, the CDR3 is TGTGCCTGGAGTGTACTCCCCTCGGGGGAGCAGTACTTC. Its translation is CAWSVLPSGEQYF.

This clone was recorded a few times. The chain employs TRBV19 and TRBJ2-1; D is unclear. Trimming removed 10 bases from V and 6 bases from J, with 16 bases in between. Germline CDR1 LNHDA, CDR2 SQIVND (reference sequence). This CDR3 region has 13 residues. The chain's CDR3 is CATDPHYGNEQFF. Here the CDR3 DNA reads TGTGCCACCGACCCACACTACGGCAATGAGCAGTTCTTC.

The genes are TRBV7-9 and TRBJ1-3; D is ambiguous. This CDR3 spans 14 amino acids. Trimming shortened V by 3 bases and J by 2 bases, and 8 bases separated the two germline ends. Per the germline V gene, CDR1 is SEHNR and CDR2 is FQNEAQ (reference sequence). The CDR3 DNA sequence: TGTGCCAGCAGCTTGTTACAGACTGGAAACACCATATATTTT. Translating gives CASSLLQTGNTIYF. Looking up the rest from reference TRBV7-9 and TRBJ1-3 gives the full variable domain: DTGVSQNPRHKITKRGQNVTFRCDPISEHNRLYWYRQTLGQGPEFLTYFQNEAQLEKSRLLSDRFSAERPKGSFSTLEIQRTEQGDSAMYLCASSLLQTGNTIYFGEGSWLTVV.

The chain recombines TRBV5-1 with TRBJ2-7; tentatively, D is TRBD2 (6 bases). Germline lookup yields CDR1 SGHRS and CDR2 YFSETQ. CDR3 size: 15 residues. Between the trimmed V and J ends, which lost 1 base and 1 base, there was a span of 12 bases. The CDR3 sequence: CASSLQYSGSYEQYF. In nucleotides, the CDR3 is TGCGCCAGCAGCTTGCAATATAGCGGATCCTACGAGCAGTACTTC.

CDR3 sequence: CAWSVQGGNYEQYF. The CDR3 DNA reads TGTGCCTGGAGTGTACAGGGAGGGAACTACGAGCAGTACTTC. The chain combines TRBV30 with TRBJ2-7; maybe TRBD2 (7 bases). Germline V gene data show CDR1 as GTSNPN and CDR2 as SVGIG (reference sequence). With 0 bases removed from V and 3 bases from J, the gap between germline ends came to 12 bases. This CDR3 has 14 residues.

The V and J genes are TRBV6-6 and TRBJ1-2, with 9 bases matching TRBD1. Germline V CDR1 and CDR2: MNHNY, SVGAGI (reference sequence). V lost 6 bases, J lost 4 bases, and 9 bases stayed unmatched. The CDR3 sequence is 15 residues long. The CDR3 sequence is CASSSSGTGIYGYTF. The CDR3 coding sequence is TGTGCCAGCAGCTCCTCAGGGACAGGGATCTATGGCTACACCTTC.

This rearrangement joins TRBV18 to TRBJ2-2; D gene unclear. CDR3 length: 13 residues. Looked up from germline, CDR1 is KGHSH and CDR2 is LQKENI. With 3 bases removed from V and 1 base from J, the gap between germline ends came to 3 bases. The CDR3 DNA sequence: TGTGCCAGCTCACCTCGGAACACCGGGGAGCTGTTTTTT. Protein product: CASSPRNTGELFF. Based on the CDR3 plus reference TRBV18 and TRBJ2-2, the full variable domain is NAGVMQNPRHLVRRRGQEARLRCSPMKGHSHVYWYRQLPEEGLKFMVYLQKENIIDESGMPKERFSAEFPKEGPSILRIQQVVRGDSAAYFCASSPRNTGELFFGEGSRLTVL.

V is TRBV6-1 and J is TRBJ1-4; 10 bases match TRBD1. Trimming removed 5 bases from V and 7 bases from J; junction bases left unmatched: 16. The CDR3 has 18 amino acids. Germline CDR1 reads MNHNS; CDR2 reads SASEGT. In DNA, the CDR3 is TGTGCCAGCAGTAAAGTGACAGGGGGCAGGGTCTCGGGTGAAAAACTGTTTTTT. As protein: CASSKVTGGRVSGEKLFF.

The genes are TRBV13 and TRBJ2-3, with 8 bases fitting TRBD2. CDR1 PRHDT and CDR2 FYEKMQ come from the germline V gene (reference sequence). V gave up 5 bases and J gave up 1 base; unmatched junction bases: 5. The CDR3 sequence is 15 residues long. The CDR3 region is CASSPRTSRTDTQYF. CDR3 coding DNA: TGTGCCAGCAGCCCAAGGACTAGCCGCACAGATACGCAGTATTTT.

DNA of the CDR3: TGTGCCAGCACCCCCGAGTACGCCTCCTACGAGCAGTACTTC. It is translated as CASTPEYASYEQYF. The rearrangement joins TRBV9 to TRBJ2-7; D is uncertain. Germline CDR1 is SGDLS and CDR2 is YYNGEE. V was clipped by 6 bases and J by 0 bases, with 13 bases between them. This CDR3 spans 14 amino acids.

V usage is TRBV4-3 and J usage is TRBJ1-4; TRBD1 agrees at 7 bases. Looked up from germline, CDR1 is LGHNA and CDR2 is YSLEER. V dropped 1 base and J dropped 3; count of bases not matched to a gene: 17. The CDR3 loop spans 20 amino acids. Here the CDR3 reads CASSQVVISKGTAANEKLFF. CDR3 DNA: TGCGCCAGCAGCCAAGTGGTAATAAGTAAGGGGACAGCGGCTAATGAAAAACTGTTTTTT.

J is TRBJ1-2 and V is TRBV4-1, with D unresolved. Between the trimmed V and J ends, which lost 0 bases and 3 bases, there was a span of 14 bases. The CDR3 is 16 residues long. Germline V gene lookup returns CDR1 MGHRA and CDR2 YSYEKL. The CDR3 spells CASSQDIFPVYYGYTF. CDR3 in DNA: TGCGCCAGCAGCCAAGATATCTTCCCAGTATACTATGGCTACACCTTC.

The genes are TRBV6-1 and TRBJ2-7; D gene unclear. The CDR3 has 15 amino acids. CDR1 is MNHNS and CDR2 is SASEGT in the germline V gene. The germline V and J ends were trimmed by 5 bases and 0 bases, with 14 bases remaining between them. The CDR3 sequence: CASSTLGSSSYEQYF. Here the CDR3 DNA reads TGTGCCAGCAGTACCTTGGGTTCTAGCTCCTACGAGCAGTACTTC.

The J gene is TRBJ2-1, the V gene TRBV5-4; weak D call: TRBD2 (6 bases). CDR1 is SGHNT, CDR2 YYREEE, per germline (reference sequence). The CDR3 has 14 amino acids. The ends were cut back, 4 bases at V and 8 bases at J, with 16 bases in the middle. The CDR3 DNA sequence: TGTGCCAGCAGCCGGGACTTCGGCGGGGATGAGCAGTTCTTC. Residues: CASSRDFGGDEQFF.

The CDR3 is CASTDGQRYGYTF. The CDR3 region has the DNA TGTGCCAGCACCGATGGACAGAGGTATGGCTACACCTTC. The chain employs TRBV11-2 and TRBJ1-2, with a tentative D call TRBD1 (6 bases). This CDR3 has 13 amino acids. V was cut by 7 bases and J by 5 bases, with 14 bases left in between. CDR1 and CDR2 from the germline V gene are SGHAT and FQNNGV.

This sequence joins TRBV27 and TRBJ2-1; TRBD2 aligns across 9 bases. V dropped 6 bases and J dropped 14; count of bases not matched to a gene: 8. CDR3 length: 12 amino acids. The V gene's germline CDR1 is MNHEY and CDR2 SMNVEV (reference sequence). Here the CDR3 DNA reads TGTGCCAGCAGAACCGGGACTAGCAGGGAGTTCTTC. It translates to CASRTGTSREFF.

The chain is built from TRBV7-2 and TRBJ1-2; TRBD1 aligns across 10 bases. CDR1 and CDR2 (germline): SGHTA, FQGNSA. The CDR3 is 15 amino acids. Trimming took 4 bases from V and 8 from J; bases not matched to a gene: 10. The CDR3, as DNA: TGTGCCAGCAGCTCCCAGGGACAGGGGTCGGGCGGCTACACCTTC. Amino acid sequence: CASSSQGQGSGGYTF.

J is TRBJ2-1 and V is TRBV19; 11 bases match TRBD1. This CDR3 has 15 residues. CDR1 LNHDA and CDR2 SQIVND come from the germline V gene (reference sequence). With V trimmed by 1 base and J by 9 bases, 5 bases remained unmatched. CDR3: CASSIVGQGAFEQFF. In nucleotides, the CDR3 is TGTGCCAGTAGTATAGTAGGACAGGGGGCTTTTGAGCAGTTCTTC.

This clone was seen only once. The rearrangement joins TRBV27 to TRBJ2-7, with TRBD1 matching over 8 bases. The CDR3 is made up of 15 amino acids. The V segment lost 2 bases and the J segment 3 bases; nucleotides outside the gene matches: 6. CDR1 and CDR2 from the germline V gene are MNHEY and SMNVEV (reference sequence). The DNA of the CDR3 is TGTGCCAGCAGTTTAGGACAGGGATTTTTCTACGAGCAGTACTTC. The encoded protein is CASSLGQGFFYEQYF.